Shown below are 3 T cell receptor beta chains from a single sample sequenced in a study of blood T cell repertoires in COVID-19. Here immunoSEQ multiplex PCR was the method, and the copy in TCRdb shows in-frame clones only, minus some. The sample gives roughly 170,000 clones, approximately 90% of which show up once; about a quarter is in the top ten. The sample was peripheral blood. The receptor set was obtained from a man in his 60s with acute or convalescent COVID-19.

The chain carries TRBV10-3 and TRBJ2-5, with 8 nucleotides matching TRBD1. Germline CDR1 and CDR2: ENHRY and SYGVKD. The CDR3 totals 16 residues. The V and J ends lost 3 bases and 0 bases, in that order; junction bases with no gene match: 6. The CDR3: CAISDVTGGYQETQYF. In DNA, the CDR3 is TGTGCCATCAGTGATGTTACAGGGGGGTACCAAGAGACCCAGTACTTC.

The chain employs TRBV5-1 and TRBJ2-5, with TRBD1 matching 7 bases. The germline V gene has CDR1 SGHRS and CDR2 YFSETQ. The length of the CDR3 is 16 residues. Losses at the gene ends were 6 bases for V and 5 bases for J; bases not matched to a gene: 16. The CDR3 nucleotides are TGCGCCAGCATCCCCGGGACAGCGAGCCTTCCTGAGACCCAGTACTTC. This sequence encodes CASIPGTASLPETQYF.

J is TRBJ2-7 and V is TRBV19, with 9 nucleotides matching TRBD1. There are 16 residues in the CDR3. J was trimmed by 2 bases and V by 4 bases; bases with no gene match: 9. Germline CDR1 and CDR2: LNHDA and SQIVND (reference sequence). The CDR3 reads CASSTLPGQGTYEQYF. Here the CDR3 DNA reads TGTGCCAGTAGTACCCTCCCGGGACAGGGCACCTACGAGCAGTACTTC.